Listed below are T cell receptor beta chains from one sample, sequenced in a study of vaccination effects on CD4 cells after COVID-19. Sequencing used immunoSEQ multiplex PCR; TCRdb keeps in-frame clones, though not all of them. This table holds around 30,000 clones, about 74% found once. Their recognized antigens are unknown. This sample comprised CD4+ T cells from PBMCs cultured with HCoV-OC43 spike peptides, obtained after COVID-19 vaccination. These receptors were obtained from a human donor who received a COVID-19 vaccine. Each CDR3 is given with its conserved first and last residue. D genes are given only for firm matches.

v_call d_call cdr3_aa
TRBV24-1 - CATSDSLGERETQYF
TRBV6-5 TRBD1 CATSTGIREKLFF
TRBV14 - CASSQAWLGQGTQYF
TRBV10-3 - CAISVGGNGNTIYF
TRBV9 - CASSVDGSSGNTIYF
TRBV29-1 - CSVEEVARWPTQYF
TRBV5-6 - CASSLRTFEAFF
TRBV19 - CASSIYGSGNTIYF
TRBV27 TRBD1 CASSPGQGSYSNQPQHF
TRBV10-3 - CAISVQENQPQHF
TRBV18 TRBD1 CASSPEHRGNGYTF
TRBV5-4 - CASSLWGAGEAFF
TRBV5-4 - CASSLGRSGQEKLFF
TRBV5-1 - CASSRDRPSYEQYF
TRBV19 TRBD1 CASGTGVTTGELFF
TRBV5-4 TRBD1 CASSPAGTGREKLFF
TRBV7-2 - CASSLGRGSSGANVLTF
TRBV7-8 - CASSPKSQSTDTQYF
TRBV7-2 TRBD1 CASSLASTGRNYGYTF
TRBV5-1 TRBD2 CASSPTSGRSYEQYF
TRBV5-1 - CASSYSGDNQPQHF
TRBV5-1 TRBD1 CASSPGDRGHEQYF
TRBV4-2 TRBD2 CASSQNLAGGHYNEQFF
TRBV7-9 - CASSVQRNTEAFF
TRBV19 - CASRQDRFTLNQPQHF
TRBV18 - CASSPLAGSSEKLFF
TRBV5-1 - CASSLDRVDTEAFF
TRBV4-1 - CASSHFQGDNQPQHF
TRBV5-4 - CASSSQETVGGYTF
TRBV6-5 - CASSLTLPGELFF
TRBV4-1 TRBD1 CASSRNDRDSNEKLFF
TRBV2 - CASTWDSWQPQHF
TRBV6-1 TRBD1 CASSERQGNYEQYF
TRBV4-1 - CASSQEGDAPRSPLHF
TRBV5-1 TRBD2 CASSLSRTSFETQYF
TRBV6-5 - CASSYSRGDGNQPQHF
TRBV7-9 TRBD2 CASRRTSGGVETQYF
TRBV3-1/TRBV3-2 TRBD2 CASRQSGAQETQYF
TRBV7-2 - CASSSQGGEGDTQYF
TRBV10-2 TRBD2 CASSRTSGVQETQYF
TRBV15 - CATSRDLAGSEQYF
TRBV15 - CATSRDVMDTQYF
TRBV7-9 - CASALREGNYEQYF
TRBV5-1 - CASSLEGLSSGNTIYF
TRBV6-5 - CASRPSASGSGELFF
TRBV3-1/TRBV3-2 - CASTLGIAYEQYF
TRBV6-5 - CASQTQRVNYGYTF
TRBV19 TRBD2 CASSTGLAAGTDTQYF
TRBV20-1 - CSALRGYEQYF
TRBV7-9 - CGQEEVDFSNTGELFF
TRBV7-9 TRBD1 CASSEGQGSYNEQFF
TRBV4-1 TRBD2 CASSPQPGLGGAEQFF
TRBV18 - CASSPPRGSSSYNEQFF
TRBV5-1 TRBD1 CASSLDRGVNSPLHF
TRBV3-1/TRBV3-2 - CASSQEGSYGYTF
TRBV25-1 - CASSEYGQGRTGELFF
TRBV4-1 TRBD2 CASSSQLAGGSDTQYF
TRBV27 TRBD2 CASSSLAGEFF